This entry lists 32 T cell receptor beta chains sequenced from one sample in a study of tumor-infiltrating lymphocytes in primary liver carcinoma. Total RNA amounting to around 530 ng was the source from which TCR beta cDNA was made with a constant-region primer. Each TCR beta library was derived from three nested multiplex PCR rounds that employed slightly modified ARM-PCR. Use of TRBV1-TRBV30 forward primers with a C-beta reverse primer characterized the first two PCR rounds, which lasted roughly 9 cycles each. Via MiXCR, TCRdb re-called the multiplex PCR reads, giving one row per CDR3 protein. The sample records roughly 100,000 distinct CDR3 sequences, about 70% being singletons. The roughly 18-34 mg bulk tissue piece was not sorted before simultaneous RNA and DNA extraction. Sequenced sample: liver tumor tissue from sampling region 5. Subset here: tumor region T5, tumor centre. The receptors shown here come from a woman aged 55 to 70 with primary liver carcinoma and hepatitis B virus infection.

This clonotype appeared once. Being one base from a much bigger clone, this may be a read error. In this CDR3 the conserved last residue, phenylalanine or tryptophan, is missing, so a read error is likely. The chain is built from TRBV30 and TRBJ2-2, with D perhaps TRBD1 (5 bases). The CDR3 is 14 residues long. Trimming took 4 bases from V and 0 from J, leaving 9 bases between them. Germline V gene lookup returns CDR1 GTSNPN and CDR2 SVGIG (reference sequence). CDR3 coding DNA: TGTGCCTGGAACAGGCTCCCGAACACCGGGGAGCTGTTTTTA. Translation gives CAWNRLPNTGELFL.

Concerning this clonotype: The junction differs from germline at one of its ends, possibly a read error. The V and J genes are TRBV14 and TRBJ2-3; TRBD2 is a possible D gene (6 bases). The CDR3 consists of 16 residues. Germline V CDR1 and CDR2: SGHDN, FVKESK. The CDR3 region is CASSQVPGVATDTQYF. The CDR3 DNA reads as TGTGCCAGCAGTCAAGTCCCGGGAGTCGCCACAGATACGCAGTATTTT.

This chain uses TRBV11-2 with TRBJ2-7; unclear D gene. The germline CDR1 and CDR2 sequences are SGHAT and FQNNGV. This CDR3 comprises 15 residues. Trimming cost V 0 bases and J 6 bases, with 15 bases left between them. CDR3 protein: CASSLERWQIREQYF. The DNA for the CDR3 is TGTGCCAGCAGCTTAGAACGGTGGCAGATCCGCGAGCAGTACTTC.

The V and J genes are TRBV29-1 and TRBJ1-6; unclear D gene. The V and J ends lost 4 bases and 7 bases respectively, with 11 bases between them. Germline V gene sequence: CDR1 SQVTM, CDR2 ANQGSEA. This CDR3 has 13 residues. CDR3 residues: CSVGNSANSPLHF. The CDR3 DNA follows: TGCAGCGTTGGCAACAGTGCAAATTCACCCCTCCACTTT.

A word on this clonotype: Sequence at one end of the junction differs from germline and may be a read error. V and J are TRBV5-8 and TRBJ2-1; the match to TRBD2 covers 9 bases. Germline V gene sequence: CDR1 SGHTS, CDR2 YDEGEE. This CDR3 has 14 residues. The chain's CDR3 is CTSSPGLARNEQFF. CDR3 DNA: TGTACCAGCAGCCCCGGACTAGCGAGAAATGAGCAGTTCTTC.

A note on this clonotype: A junction boundary mismatches the germline segment, possibly from a read error. The rearrangement joins TRBV5-4 to TRBJ2-1, with unresolved D. Germline loops: CDR1 SGHNT, CDR2 YYREEE (reference sequence). The CDR3 covers 15 residues. The CDR3 spells CARSPRGGRANEQSF. The CDR3 DNA follows: TGTGCCAGAAGCCCACGTGGCGGAAGGGCAAATGAGCAGTCCTTC.

Many counts were recorded for this clonotype. The chain joins TRBV5-1 to TRBJ1-2; D unclear. The CDR3 covers 14 residues. Trimming stripped 1 base from V and 4 bases from J, with 11 bases between. Germline V gene lookup returns CDR1 SGHRS and CDR2 YFSETQ. This CDR3 reads CASSLFYGSYGYTF. The CDR3 DNA sequence: TGCGCCAGCAGCTTGTTTTATGGCAGCTATGGCTACACCTTC.

As regards this clonotype: No conserved phenylalanine or tryptophan is present at the end of the CDR3, so a read error is the likely explanation. The rearrangement joins TRBV4-1 to TRBJ2-1; 10 nucleotides agree with TRBD2. CDR1 and CDR2 (germline): MGHRA, YSYEKL. V trimming: 2 bases; J trimming: 5 bases; junction bases outside the gene matches: 9. CDR3 size: 17 residues. CDR3 sequence reads: CASSQKPSGRADNEQFS. The CDR3 nucleotides are TGCGCCAGCAGCCAAAAACCCAGCGGGAGGGCGGACAATGAGCAGTTCTCC.

In regard to this clonotype: The CDR3 does not end in the conserved phenylalanine or tryptophan, so this is likely a read error. This rearrangement joins TRBV2 to TRBJ2-7; possibly TRBD1 for D (6 bases). Between the trimmed V and J ends, which lost 7 bases and 9 bases, there was a span of 22 bases. Per the germline V gene, CDR1 is SNHLY and CDR2 is FYNNEI. This CDR3 spans 14 amino acids. CDR3 bases: TGTGCCAGCACCCCCCCAGGGGTGACTCACGGGCAGTACTAC. This codes for CASTPPGVTHGQYY.

Of note for this clonotype: An end of the junction does not agree with germline; a read error may underlie this. The chain links TRBV29-1 to TRBJ2-7; either TRBD1 or TRBD2 may supply D (5 bases each). The CDR3 length is 13 residues. Germline-derived CDR1 and CDR2 are SQVTM and ANQGSEA. CDR3 region: CGVGENLVYEQYF. The CDR3 DNA reads as TGCGGCGTGGGGGAAAATTTGGTATATGAGCAGTACTTC.

Notes on this clonotype: A junction boundary mismatches the germline segment, possibly from a read error. This rearrangement joins TRBV12-3 or TRBV12-4 to TRBJ2-5; D is unresolved. This CDR3 is 13 amino acids long. The CDR3 DNA reads as TGTGCCAGCAGTTGGGAACAGCAGGAGACCCAATACTTC. This sequence encodes CASSWEQQETQYF.

In this sample, this clonotype turned up a few times. The chain recombines TRBV20-1 with TRBJ1-4; perhaps TRBD1 as D (5 bases). Germline V gene sequence: CDR1 DFQATT, CDR2 SNEGSKA (reference sequence). The CDR3 has 14 amino acids. V lost 0 bases and J 7 bases, leaving 12 bases between the germline ends. CDR3 residues: CSARDYQGSEKLFF. The CDR3 nucleotides are TGCAGTGCTAGAGATTATCAGGGAAGTGAAAAACTGTTTTTT.

The chain carries TRBV28 and TRBJ1-5, with D possibly TRBD1 on 6 matching bases. Germline V CDR1 and CDR2: MDHEN, SYDVKM. Trimming took off 8 bases at V and 2 bases at J, with 19 bases between the two ends. This CDR3 contains 16 residues. CDR3 DNA sequence: TGTGCCAGCGAAGGTCGAGTCAGGGGAGGCAATCAGCCCCAGCATTTT. Protein: CASEGRVRGGNQPQHF.

A word on this clonotype: The conserved final phenylalanine or tryptophan is absent from the CDR3, which likely points to a read error. CDR3 in DNA: TGTGCCAGCAGTTTCGATCTGGACGCGACTTACGAGCAGTACCTC. Protein: CASSFDLDATYEQYL. V usage is TRBV12-3 or TRBV12-4 and J usage is TRBJ2-7; D is undetermined. The V end lost 3 bases, the J end lost 4 bases, and 16 bases lay between the germline ends. The length of the CDR3 is 15 residues.

The chain recombines TRBV5-1 with TRBJ2-5; TRBD1 might be the D (6 bases). Germline loops: CDR1 SGHRS, CDR2 YFSETQ. The CDR3 spans 11 residues. V lost 3 bases and J lost 10, with 10 bases in between. The CDR3 DNA reads as TGCGCCAGCAGCTCACCAGGGGACCAGTACTTC. Translating gives CASSSPGDQYF.

This clonotype was observed many times. V is TRBV29-1 and J is TRBJ2-1, with a weak D call TRBD1 (6 bases). CDR3 size: 15 residues. Deletions cut 6 bases from V and 8 bases from J, with 23 bases between. CDR1 and CDR2 (germline): SQVTM, ANQGSEA. This CDR3 reads CSVLSWARGSDEQFF. The CDR3 DNA sequence: TGCAGCGTCCTAAGCTGGGCCAGGGGATCGGATGAGCAGTTCTTC.

Note on this clonotype: The junction departs from the called germline gene at one end, perhaps through a read error. The chain's CDR3 is CSVVRTSDTYEEYF. The CDR3 DNA reads TGCAGCGTTGTGAGGACTAGCGATACCTACGAGGAGTACTTC. V usage is TRBV29-1 and J usage is TRBJ2-7, with 9 bases fitting TRBD2. The CDR3 runs to 14 residues. Per the germline V gene, CDR1 is SQVTM and CDR2 is ANQGSEA.

Details on this clonotype: One end of the junction is discordant with germline, which a read error may explain. This chain links TRBV12-3 or TRBV12-4 with TRBJ2-2; TRBD2 might be the D (5 bases). CDR3 length: 15 amino acids. The CDR3 here is CVSSSGLAVTGELFF. The CDR3 DNA follows: TGTGTCAGCAGTTCTGGACTGGCGGTCACCGGGGAGCTGTTTTTT.

Of note for this clonotype: It may be a read error: a sequence one base away is much more abundant. The CDR3 coding sequence is TGTGCCAGCAGTGAATTTCAGGGGGGCACCGACGAGCAGTACTTC. It translates to CASSEFQGGTDEQYF. This rearrangement joins TRBV6-1 to TRBJ2-7, with a weak D call TRBD1 (7 bases). The germline CDR1 and CDR2 sequences are MNHNS and SASEGT. The CDR3 is 15 residues long. Deletions cut 2 bases from V and 5 bases from J, with 16 bases between.

The chain combines TRBV11-3 with TRBJ2-5, with D possibly being TRBD1 (6 bases). Between the trimmed V and J ends, which lost 1 base and 1 base, there was a span of 22 bases. Germline V gives CDR1 SGHNT, CDR2 YENEEA. The CDR3 runs to 19 residues. The CDR3 is CASSLAPSYAQGPQETQYF. Written as DNA, the CDR3 is TGTGCCAGCAGCTTAGCCCCCAGTTACGCTCAGGGGCCCCAAGAGACCCAGTACTTC.

By share, this clonotype ranks as medium-sized (0.01 to 0.1%). V and J are TRBV10-2 and TRBJ2-4, with D possibly matching TRBD1 (5 bases). The CDR3 extends over 14 amino acids. Per germline, CDR1 WSHSY and CDR2 SAAADI. V was cut by 0 bases and J by 8 bases, with 11 bases left in between. CDR3 protein: CASSESRGWDIQYF. The CDR3 region has the DNA TGCGCCAGCAGTGAGTCAAGGGGATGGGACATTCAGTACTTC.

At least ten counts were recorded for this clonotype. The V gene is TRBV30, the J gene TRBJ2-2; either TRBD1 or TRBD2 may supply D (5 bases each). The CDR3 is 16 amino acids. Germline values: CDR1 GTSNPN, CDR2 SVGIG (reference sequence). V lost 4 bases and J lost 2, with 17 bases in between. CDR3 in DNA: TGTGCCTGGAAGGCCAGGGACGGATTCAACACCGGGGAGCTGTTTTTT. Its translation is CAWKARDGFNTGELFF.

J is TRBJ2-1 and V is TRBV7-8, with TRBD2 identical over 12 bases. This CDR3 comprises 16 residues. The V and J ends lost 4 bases and 7 bases, in that order; junction bases with no gene match: 8. Germline CDR1 is SGHVS and CDR2 is FQNEAQ. CDR3 DNA sequence: TGTGCCAGCAGCTACAACGCTAGCGGGAGGGTGAATGAGCAGTTCTTC. This sequence encodes CASSYNASGRVNEQFF.

The J gene is TRBJ1-2, the V gene TRBV18; D is perhaps TRBD1 (5 bases). V was shortened by 1 base and J by 4 bases, with 13 bases between the two germline ends. Germline V lookup: CDR1 KGHSH, CDR2 LQKENI. The CDR3 totals 15 residues. In DNA form, the CDR3 reads TGTGCCAGCTCACCACAAGGGGCATTGGTCTATGGCTACACCTTC. The encoded protein is CASSPQGALVYGYTF.

Concerning this clonotype itself: One end of the junction is discordant with germline, which a read error may explain. V usage is TRBV4-2 and J usage is TRBJ1-2; D unresolved. Germline V gene sequence: CDR1 LGHNA, CDR2 YNFKEQ. This CDR3 has 15 residues. For the CDR3, the DNA is TGTGCCAGCAGCCAAGAACAGTCCTTGAGCTATGGTTACACCTTC. Translating gives CASSQEQSLSYGYTF.

Only a few counts were recorded for this clonotype. The chain recombines TRBV5-1 with TRBJ2-1; TRBD2 matches at 13 bases. The germline V gene has CDR1 SGHRS and CDR2 YFSETQ. J gave up 7 bases and V 2 bases, and 3 bases lay outside the gene matches. CDR3 size: 15 residues. The CDR3 reads CASSFLLAGGNEQFF. For the CDR3, the DNA is TGCGCCAGCAGCTTCTTACTAGCGGGGGGGAATGAGCAGTTCTTC. Combining the CDR3 with reference TRBV5-1 and TRBJ2-1 gives the whole variable domain KAGVTQTPRYLIKTRGQQVTLSCSPISGHRSVSWYQQTPGQGLQFLFEYFSETQRNKGNFPGRFSGRQFSNSRSEMNVSTLELGDSALYLCASSFLLAGGNEQFFGPGTRLTVL.

This clonotype was counted a few times. Germline and junction disagree at one end, which may indicate a read error. J is TRBJ2-1 and V is TRBV12-3 or TRBV12-4; tentative D call: TRBD2 (6 bases). The CDR3 is made up of 15 amino acids. This chain's CDR3 is CAGSLGAGGYNEQFF. In nucleotides, the CDR3 is TGTGCCGGCAGTTTGGGAGCTGGAGGGTACAATGAGCAGTTCTTC.

Turning to this clonotype: A read error may be the cause here, since a much bigger clone is one base away. The missing conserved phenylalanine or tryptophan at the end of this CDR3 makes a read error likely. The J gene is TRBJ1-1, the V gene TRBV25-1; tentative D call: TRBD1 (5 bases). Trimming removed 7 bases at V and 9 bases at J, with 12 bases between. The CDR3 extends over 11 amino acids. CDR1 is MGHDK and CDR2 is SYGVNS in the germline V gene. The CDR3 sequence: CASNSGTKAFI. The DNA for the CDR3 is TGTGCCAGCAATTCCGGGACCAAAGCTTTCATT.

V is TRBV11-2 and J is TRBJ1-4; D might be TRBD1 (5 bases). Germline CDR1 SGHAT, CDR2 FQNNGV. This CDR3 region has 18 residues. V gave up 4 bases and J gave up 0 bases, with 18 bases separating them. CDR3 nucleotides: TGTGCCAGCAGCTCGACTGGGACCTCTCGGGCAACTAATGAAAAACTGTTTTTT. It specifies CASSSTGTSRATNEKLFF. The whole variable domain, filled in from reference TRBV11-2 and TRBJ1-4, reads EAGVAQSPRYKIIEKRQSVAFWCNPISGHATLYWYQQILGQGPKLLIQFQNNGVVDDSQLPKDRFSAERLKGVDSTLKIQPAKLEDSAVYLCASSSTGTSRATNEKLFFGSGTQLSVL.

With regard to this clonotype: Germline and junction disagree at one end, which may indicate a read error. The J gene is TRBJ1-1, the V gene TRBV10-3, with 7 bases that match TRBD1. This CDR3 spans 15 amino acids. Per germline, CDR1 ENHRY and CDR2 SYGVKD. The CDR3 bases are TGTGCCACCACGAGAGGGACAGCTATGAACGCTGAAGCTTTCTTT. Its translation is CATTRGTAMNAEAFF.

This clonotype came up many times. The chain combines TRBV29-1 with TRBJ2-7, with 10 bases fitting TRBD1. Germline values: CDR1 SQVTM, CDR2 ANQGSEA. The CDR3 has 13 residues. The junction had 6 bases not matched to a gene; V was cut back by 5 bases and J by 5 bases. CDR3 residues: CSVRTGGTNEQYF. The DNA of the CDR3 is TGCAGCGTTCGGACAGGGGGTACGAACGAGCAGTACTTC.

There are many counts of this clonotype. The chain employs TRBV6-1 and TRBJ2-3, with D hard to call. The V end lost 5 bases, the J end lost 2 bases, and 17 bases lay between the germline ends. CDR1 is MNHNS, CDR2 SASEGT, per germline. This CDR3 has 16 residues. DNA for the CDR3: TGTGCCAGCAGTACCATGAAGGGTATTCCCACAGATACGCAGTATTTT. Protein product: CASSTMKGIPTDTQYF.